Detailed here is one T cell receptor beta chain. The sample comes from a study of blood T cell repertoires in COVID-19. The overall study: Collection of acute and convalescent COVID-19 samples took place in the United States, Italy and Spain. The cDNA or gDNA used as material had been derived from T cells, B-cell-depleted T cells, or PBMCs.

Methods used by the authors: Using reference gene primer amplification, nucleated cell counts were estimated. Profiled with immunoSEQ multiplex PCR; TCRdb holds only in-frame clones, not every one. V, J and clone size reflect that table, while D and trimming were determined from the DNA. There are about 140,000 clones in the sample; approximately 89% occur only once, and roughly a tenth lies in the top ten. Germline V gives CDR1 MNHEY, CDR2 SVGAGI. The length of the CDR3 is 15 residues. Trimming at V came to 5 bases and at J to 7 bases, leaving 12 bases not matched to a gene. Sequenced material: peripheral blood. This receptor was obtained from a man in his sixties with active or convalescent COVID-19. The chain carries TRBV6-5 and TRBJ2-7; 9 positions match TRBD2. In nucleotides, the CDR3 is TGTGCCAGCAGTCGAAGCGGGAGGCCCGAAGGGGAGCAGTACTTC. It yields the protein CASSRSGRPEGEQYF.